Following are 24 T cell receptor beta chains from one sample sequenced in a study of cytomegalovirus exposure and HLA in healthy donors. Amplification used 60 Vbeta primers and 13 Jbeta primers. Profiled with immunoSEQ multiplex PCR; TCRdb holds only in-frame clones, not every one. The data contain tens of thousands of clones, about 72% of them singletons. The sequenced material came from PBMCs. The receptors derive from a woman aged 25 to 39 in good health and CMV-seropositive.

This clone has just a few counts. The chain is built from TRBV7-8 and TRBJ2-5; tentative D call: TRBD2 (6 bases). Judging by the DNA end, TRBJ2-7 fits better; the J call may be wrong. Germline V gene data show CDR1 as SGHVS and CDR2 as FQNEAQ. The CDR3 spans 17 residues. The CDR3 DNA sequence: TGTGCCAGCAGCTTAGCCCCGGGGCGGGGAACATTCTACGAGCAGTACTTC. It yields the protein CASSLAPGRGTFYEQYF.

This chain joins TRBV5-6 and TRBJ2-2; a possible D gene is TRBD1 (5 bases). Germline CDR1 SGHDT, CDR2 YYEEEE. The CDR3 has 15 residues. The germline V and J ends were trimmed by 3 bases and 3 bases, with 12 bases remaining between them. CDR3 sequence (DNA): TGTGCCAGCAGCTCGACAGCGTACTACACCGGGGAGCTGTTTTTT. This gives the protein CASSSTAYYTGELFF.

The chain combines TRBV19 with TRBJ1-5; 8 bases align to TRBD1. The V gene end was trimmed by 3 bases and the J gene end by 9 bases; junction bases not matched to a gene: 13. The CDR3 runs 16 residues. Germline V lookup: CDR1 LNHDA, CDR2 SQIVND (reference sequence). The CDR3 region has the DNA TGTGCCAGTAGTATGGGTTCCGGGACAGGAACATTGCCCCAGCATTTT. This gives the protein CASSMGSGTGTLPQHF.

CDR3 sequence: CASTPGRANTGELFF. CDR3 coding DNA: TGTGCCAGTACCCCGGGCAGGGCGAACACCGGGGAGCTGTTTTTT. The chain carries TRBV19 and TRBJ2-2, with a tentative D call TRBD1 (5 bases). The V gene lost 7 bases and the J gene lost 0 bases, with 12 bases spanning the gap. CDR3 length: 15 amino acids. Germline-derived CDR1 and CDR2 are LNHDA and SQIVND (reference sequence).

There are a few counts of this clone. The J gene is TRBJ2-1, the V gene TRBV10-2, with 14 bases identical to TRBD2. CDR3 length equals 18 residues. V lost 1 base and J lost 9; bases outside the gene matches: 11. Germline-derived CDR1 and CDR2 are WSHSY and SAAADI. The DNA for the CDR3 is TGCGCCAGCAGTGAGTTAACCGGGACTAGCGGGAGAGGGGGTGAGCAGTTCTTC. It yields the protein CASSELTGTSGRGGEQFF.

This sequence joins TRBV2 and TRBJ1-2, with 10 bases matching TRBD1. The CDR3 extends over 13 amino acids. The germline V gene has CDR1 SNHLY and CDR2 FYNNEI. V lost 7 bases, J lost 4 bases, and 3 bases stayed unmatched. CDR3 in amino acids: CASMGQGSYGYTF. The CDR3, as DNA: TGTGCCAGCATGGGACAGGGGAGCTATGGCTACACCTTC.

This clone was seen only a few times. CDR3: CASSLERDRIKKDTQYF. CDR3 coding DNA: TGTGCCAGCAGCCTCGAAAGGGACAGGATAAAAAAAGATACGCAGTATTTT. The chain employs TRBV11-2 and TRBJ2-3, with TRBD1 identical over 8 bases. Looked up from germline, CDR1 is SGHAT and CDR2 is FQNNGV. The CDR3 covers 17 residues. V shed 5 bases and J 5 bases; nucleotides not matched to a gene: 15. Together with reference TRBV11-2 and TRBJ2-3, the CDR3 gives the full variable domain: EAGVAQSPRYKIIEKRQSVAFWCNPISGHATLYWYQQILGQGPKLLIQFQNNGVVDDSQLPKDRFSAERLKGVDSTLKIQPAKLEDSAVYLCASSLERDRIKKDTQYFGPGTRLTVL.

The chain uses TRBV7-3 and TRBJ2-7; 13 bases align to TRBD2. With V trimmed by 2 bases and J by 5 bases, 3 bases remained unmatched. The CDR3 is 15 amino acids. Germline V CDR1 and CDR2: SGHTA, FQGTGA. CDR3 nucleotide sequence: TGTGCCAGCAGCTTAGGACTAGCGGGAGTGAACGAGCAGTACTTC. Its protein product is CASSLGLAGVNEQYF.

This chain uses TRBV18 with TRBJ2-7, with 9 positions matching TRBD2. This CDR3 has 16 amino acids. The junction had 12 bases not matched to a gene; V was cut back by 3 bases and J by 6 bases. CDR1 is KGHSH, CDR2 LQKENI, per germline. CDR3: CASSPLGLAGRGEQYF. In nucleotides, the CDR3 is TGTGCCAGCTCACCTCTAGGGCTAGCGGGACGGGGCGAGCAGTACTTC.

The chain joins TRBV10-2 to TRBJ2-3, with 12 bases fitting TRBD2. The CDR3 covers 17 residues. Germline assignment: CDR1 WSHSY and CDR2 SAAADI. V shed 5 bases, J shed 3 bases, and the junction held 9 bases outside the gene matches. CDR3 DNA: TGCGCCAGCAGTTTCCCGACTAGCGGGGGATCTACAGATACGCAGTATTTT. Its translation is CASSFPTSGGSTDTQYF.

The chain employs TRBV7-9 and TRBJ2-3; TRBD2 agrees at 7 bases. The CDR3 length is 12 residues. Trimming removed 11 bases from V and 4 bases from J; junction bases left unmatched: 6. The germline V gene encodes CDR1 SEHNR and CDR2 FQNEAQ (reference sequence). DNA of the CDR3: TGTGCCTTGACTAGCCCTCCAGATACGCAGTATTTT. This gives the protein CALTSPPDTQYF.

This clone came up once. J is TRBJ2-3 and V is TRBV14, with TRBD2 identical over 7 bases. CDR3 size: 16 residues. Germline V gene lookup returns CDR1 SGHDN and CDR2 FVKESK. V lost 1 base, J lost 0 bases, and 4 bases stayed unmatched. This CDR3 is CASSQVALASTDTQYF. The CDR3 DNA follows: TGTGCCAGCAGCCAAGTTGCACTAGCGAGCACAGATACGCAGTATTTT.

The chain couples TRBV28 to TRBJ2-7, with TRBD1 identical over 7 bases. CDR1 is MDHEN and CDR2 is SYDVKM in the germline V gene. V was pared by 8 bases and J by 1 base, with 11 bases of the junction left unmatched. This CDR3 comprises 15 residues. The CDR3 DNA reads TGTGCCAGCCAGCCCACAGGGGAATATTCCTACGAGCAGTACTTC. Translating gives CASQPTGEYSYEQYF. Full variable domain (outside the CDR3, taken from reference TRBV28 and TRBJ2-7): DVKVTQSSRYLVKRTGEKVFLECVQDMDHENMFWYRQDPGLGLRLIYFSYDVKMKEKGDIPEGYSVSREKKERFSLILESASTNQTSMYLCASQPTGEYSYEQYFGPGTRLTVT.

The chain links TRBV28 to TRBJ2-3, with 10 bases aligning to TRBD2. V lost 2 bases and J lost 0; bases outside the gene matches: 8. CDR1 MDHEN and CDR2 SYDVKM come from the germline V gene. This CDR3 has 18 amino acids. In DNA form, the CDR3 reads TGTGCCAGCAGTTTAGCTAGCGGGAGTATCGTCAGCACAGATACGCAGTATTTT. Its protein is CASSLASGSIVSTDTQYF.

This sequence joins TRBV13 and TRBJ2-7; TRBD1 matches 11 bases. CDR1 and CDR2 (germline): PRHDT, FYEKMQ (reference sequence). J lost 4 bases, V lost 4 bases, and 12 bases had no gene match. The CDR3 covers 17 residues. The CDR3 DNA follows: TGTGCCAGCAGCTCGCTCCGGACAGGGGGCGCGGGTTACGAGCAGTACTTC. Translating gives CASSSLRTGGAGYEQYF. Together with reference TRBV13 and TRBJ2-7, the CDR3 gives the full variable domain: AAGVIQSPRHLIKEKRETATLKCYPIPRHDTVYWYQQGPGQDPQFLISFYEKMQSDKGSIPDRFSAQQFSDYHSELNMSSLELGDSALYFCASSSLRTGGAGYEQYFGPGTRLTVT.

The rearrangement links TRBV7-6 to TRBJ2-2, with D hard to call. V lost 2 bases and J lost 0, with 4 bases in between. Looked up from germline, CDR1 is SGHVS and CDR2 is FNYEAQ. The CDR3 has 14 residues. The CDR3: CASSLNTNTGELFF. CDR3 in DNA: TGTGCCAGCAGCTTAAATACGAACACCGGGGAGCTGTTTTTT.

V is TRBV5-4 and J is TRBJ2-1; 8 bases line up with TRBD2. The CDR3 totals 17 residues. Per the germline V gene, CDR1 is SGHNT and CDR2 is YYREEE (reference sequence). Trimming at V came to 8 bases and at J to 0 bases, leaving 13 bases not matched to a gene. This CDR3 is CASKTGLSGSSYNEQFF. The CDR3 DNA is TGTGCCAGTAAAACAGGATTGAGCGGGAGCTCCTACAATGAGCAGTTCTTC.

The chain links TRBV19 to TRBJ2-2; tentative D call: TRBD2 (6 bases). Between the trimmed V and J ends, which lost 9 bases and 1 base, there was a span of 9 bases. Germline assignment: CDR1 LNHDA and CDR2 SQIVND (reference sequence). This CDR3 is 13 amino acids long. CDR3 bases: TGTGCCAGCATAGCGGTGAACACCGGGGAGCTGTTTTTT. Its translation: CASIAVNTGELFF.

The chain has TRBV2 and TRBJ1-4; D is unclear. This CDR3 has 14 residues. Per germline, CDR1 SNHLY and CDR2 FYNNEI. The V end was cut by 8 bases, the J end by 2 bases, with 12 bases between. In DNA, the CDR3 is TGTGCCAGCCACGGGTGGCAGACTAATGAAAAACTGTTTTTT. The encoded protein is CASHGWQTNEKLFF.

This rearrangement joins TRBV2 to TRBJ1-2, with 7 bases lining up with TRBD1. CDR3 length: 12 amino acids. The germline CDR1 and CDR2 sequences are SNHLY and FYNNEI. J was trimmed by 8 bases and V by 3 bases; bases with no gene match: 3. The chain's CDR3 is CASSEQGGGYTF. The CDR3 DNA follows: TGTGCCAGCAGTGAGCAGGGGGGCGGCTACACCTTC.

The CDR3 sequence: CASSRGQGGQPQHF. DNA of the CDR3: TGTGCCAGCAGTCGAGGACAGGGGGGACAGCCCCAGCATTTT. The chain uses TRBV6-5 and TRBJ1-5; the match to TRBD1 covers 10 bases. This CDR3 region has 14 residues. J was trimmed by 7 bases and V by 5 bases; bases with no gene match: 5. CDR1 and CDR2 from the germline V gene are MNHEY and SVGAGI.

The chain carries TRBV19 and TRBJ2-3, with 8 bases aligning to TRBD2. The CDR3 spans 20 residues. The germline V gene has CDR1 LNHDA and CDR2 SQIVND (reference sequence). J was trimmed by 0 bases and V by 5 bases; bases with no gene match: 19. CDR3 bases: TGTGCCAGTAGTCTGATAGGGGGGGCGGGGGGAGACTCTAGCACAGATACGCAGTATTTT. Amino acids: CASSLIGGAGGDSSTDTQYF.

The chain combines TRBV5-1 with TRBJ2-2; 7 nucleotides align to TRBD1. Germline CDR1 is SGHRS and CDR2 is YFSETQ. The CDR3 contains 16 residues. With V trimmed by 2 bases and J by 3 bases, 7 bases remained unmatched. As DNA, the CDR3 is TGCGCCAGCAGCTTCCTAGGGGACAGATACACCGGGGAGCTGTTTTTT. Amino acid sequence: CASSFLGDRYTGELFF.

The CDR3 DNA is TGTGCCACCAGCAGAGAAGGGGCAGGGGAGGGATATACGCAGTATTTT. This encodes CATSREGAGEGYTQYF. The genes are TRBV15 and TRBJ2-3; D possibly corresponds to TRBD2 (7 bases). The CDR3 is 16 amino acids. The V and J ends lost 0 bases and 7 bases respectively, with 17 bases between them. Per germline, CDR1 LNHNV and CDR2 YYDKDF (reference sequence).